This entry lists 18 T cell receptor beta chains sequenced from one sample in a study of beta chain features in type 1 diabetes. Broader study findings: TCRB CDR3s were moderately but significantly shorter in Type 1 diabetes patients in all four CD4+ subsets.

Their target antigens are unknown. Expressed TCRB transcripts were sequenced after all isolated RNA was converted to cDNA. Only in-frame clones appear in the TCRdb table, and some are missing; sequencing was by immunoSEQ multiplex PCR. In the table there are 600,000 or so clones, about an eighth of which are singletons. The sequenced sample was naive CD4+ T cells from blood. All receptors derive from a man aged 18 to 29 with type 1 diabetes.

Comments on this clone: Other nucleotide sequences from this sample produce the same CDR3. The chain is built from TRBV28 and TRBJ2-5; maybe TRBD2 (6 bases). The CDR3 runs 14 residues. Germline-derived CDR1 and CDR2 are MDHEN and SYDVKM. V gave up 5 bases and J gave up 0 bases, with 10 bases separating them. CDR3 in amino acids: CASSPGGYQETQYF. CDR3 DNA sequence: TGTGCCAGCAGTCCCGGAGGGTACCAAGAGACCCAGTACTTC.

Note on this clone: This specimen includes other DNA sequences encoding the same CDR3. The rearrangement uses TRBV5-1 and TRBJ2-1, with D perhaps being TRBD1 or TRBD2 (5 bases each). CDR3 length: 15 amino acids. Trimming removed 0 bases at V and 0 bases at J, with 7 bases between. Germline CDR1 is SGHRS and CDR2 is YFSETQ. The DNA of the CDR3 is TGCGCCAGCAGCTTGGAGGGGAGCTCCTACAATGAGCAGTTCTTC. This codes for CASSLEGSSYNEQFF.

The chain is built from TRBV27 and TRBJ1-1, with D perhaps TRBD1 (6 bases). CDR1 and CDR2 (germline): MNHEY, SMNVEV (reference sequence). The V end was cut by 4 bases, the J end by 1 base, with 13 bases between. There are 15 residues in the CDR3. CDR3 nucleotide sequence: TGTGCCAGCAGTTCCCACGGACAGAGGAACACTGAAGCTTTCTTT. Encoded protein: CASSSHGQRNTEAFF.

This clone was seen more than once but under ten times. The chain recombines TRBV30 with TRBJ2-4; D gene unclear. The CDR3 sequence is 14 residues long. V lost 4 bases and J lost 1, with 11 bases in between. Germline CDR1 is GTSNPN and CDR2 is SVGIG (reference sequence). CDR3 in amino acids: CAWNSFRAKNIQYF. In DNA form, the CDR3 reads TGTGCCTGGAACTCCTTTAGGGCCAAAAACATTCAGTACTTC. The entire variable domain, with the rest obtained from reference TRBV30 and TRBJ2-4, is as follows: SQTIHQWPATLVQPVGSPLSLECTVEGTSNPNLYWYRQAAGRGLQLLFYSVGIGQISSEVPQNLSASRPQDRQFILSSKKLLLSDSGFYLCAWNSFRAKNIQYFGAGTRLSVL.

This clone was seen only a few times. This sequence joins TRBV27 and TRBJ2-7; D might be TRBD1 (5 bases). This CDR3 has 15 residues. Trimming took off 2 bases at V and 1 base at J, with 12 bases between the two ends. Germline assignment: CDR1 MNHEY and CDR2 SMNVEV (reference sequence). Here the CDR3 reads CASSLAPQGSYEQYF. Written as DNA, the CDR3 is TGTGCCAGCAGTTTAGCCCCCCAGGGTTCCTACGAGCAGTACTTC.

This clone was counted between two and nine times. The V gene is TRBV11-3, the J gene TRBJ2-7, with D possibly matching TRBD2 (6 bases). Per germline, CDR1 SGHNT and CDR2 YENEEA. The CDR3 is 13 residues long. The V end was cut by 3 bases, the J end by 3 bases, with 9 bases between. The CDR3 DNA reads as TGTGCCAGCAGCTTCGGCGGGGTCTACGAGCAGTACTTC. Its translation is CASSFGGVYEQYF.

This clone appeared a few times. The rearrangement joins TRBV9 to TRBJ2-1, with D maybe TRBD2 (6 bases). Per the germline V gene, CDR1 is SGDLS and CDR2 is YYNGEE. CDR3 length: 14 residues. The germline V and J ends were trimmed by 4 bases and 3 bases, with 11 bases remaining between them. The CDR3 loop reads CASSLAGFYNEQFF. In DNA, the CDR3 is TGTGCCAGCAGCCTGGCGGGGTTCTACAATGAGCAGTTCTTC.

The rearrangement links TRBV13 to TRBJ2-7, with 9 bases lining up with TRBD1. Germline V gene lookup returns CDR1 PRHDT and CDR2 FYEKMQ (reference sequence). Germline trimming cut 5 bases from V and 5 bases from J; bases unmatched to any gene: 13. The CDR3 totals 16 residues. The DNA of the CDR3 is TGTGCCAGCAGCACCCCCCCCGGGACAGGGAGTAACGAGCAGTACTTC. Residues: CASSTPPGTGSNEQYF.

In this sample, this clone turned up a few times. The genes are TRBV5-1 and TRBJ1-2; D ambiguous. The CDR3 runs to 14 residues. V was cut by 0 bases and J by 8 bases, with 14 bases left in between. Germline V gene data show CDR1 as SGHRS and CDR2 as YFSETQ. CDR3 sequence: CASSLASPMGGYTF. CDR3 bases: TGCGCCAGCAGCTTGGCCTCCCCTATGGGGGGCTACACCTTC.

This clone was observed a few times. This sequence joins TRBV28 and TRBJ2-5; D gene uncertain. This CDR3 has 13 amino acids. The germline CDR1 and CDR2 sequences are MDHEN and SYDVKM. V was clipped by 8 bases and J by 0 bases, with 10 bases between them. The CDR3 protein is CASGVTYQETQYF. DNA of the CDR3: TGTGCCAGCGGTGTGACTTACCAAGAGACCCAGTACTTC.

The V and J genes are TRBV30 and TRBJ2-1; a possible D gene is TRBD2 (6 bases). The CDR3 has 13 amino acids. The germline V gene encodes CDR1 GTSNPN and CDR2 SVGIG (reference sequence). Trimming left V 3 bases short and J 10 bases short, with 16 bases between. CDR3 nucleotide sequence: TGTGCCTGGAGGAAGGCGGGAAGGGACGAGCAGTTCTTC. Amino acid sequence: CAWRKAGRDEQFF.

DNA for the CDR3: TGTGCCAGCTCACCACCGGCCGCTTATGGCTACACCTTC. Its protein product is CASSPPAAYGYTF. The chain has TRBV18 and TRBJ1-2; D unresolved. The CDR3 has 13 residues. Germline V gene data show CDR1 as KGHSH and CDR2 as LQKENI. The ends were cut back, 0 bases at V and 5 bases at J, with 7 bases in the middle.

This clone was counted only a few times. The V and J genes are TRBV10-2 and TRBJ2-1; no clear D gene. This CDR3 region has 12 residues. Looked up from germline, CDR1 is WSHSY and CDR2 is SAAADI. Between the trimmed V and J ends, which lost 7 bases and 1 base, there was a span of 5 bases. The CDR3 DNA is TGCGCCAGCACCTTTTCCTACAATGAGCAGTTCTTC. Its protein is CASTFSYNEQFF.

The chain combines TRBV6-5 with TRBJ2-7; D is unresolved. Germline V gene data show CDR1 as MNHEY and CDR2 as SVGAGI. V lost 3 bases and J lost 2, with 14 bases in between. The length of the CDR3 is 15 residues. CDR3 sequence (DNA): TGTGCCAGCAGTTATGATACCGGGCCCCCCTACGAGCAGTACTTC. Its protein is CASSYDTGPPYEQYF.

The chain carries TRBV27 and TRBJ2-1, with a weak D call TRBD1 (6 bases). Germline lookup yields CDR1 MNHEY and CDR2 SMNVEV (reference sequence). Trimming took 3 bases from V and 4 from J, leaving 13 bases between them. The CDR3 has 15 amino acids. As DNA, the CDR3 is TGTGCCAGCAGTTTCCATAAGGACAGATACAATGAGCAGTTCTTC. This gives the protein CASSFHKDRYNEQFF.

This clone was observed a handful of times. The chain joins TRBV7-2 to TRBJ2-5; D is possibly TRBD2 (5 bases). The CDR3 runs to 15 residues. The V and J ends lost 4 bases and 0 bases respectively, with 12 bases between them. Germline V gene data show CDR1 as SGHTA and CDR2 as FQGNSA. The CDR3 nucleotides are TGTGCCAGCAGCTATGGACTGGGGTACCAAGAGACCCAGTACTTC. This gives the protein CASSYGLGYQETQYF.

The chain employs TRBV15 and TRBJ2-5; D is possibly TRBD1 or TRBD2 (6 bases each). The CDR3 runs 13 residues. V was shortened by 5 bases and J by 4 bases, with 11 bases between the two germline ends. Germline assignment: CDR1 LNHNV and CDR2 YYDKDF (reference sequence). DNA of the CDR3: TGTGCCACCAGCCCCCGGGGGCGAGAGACCCAGTACTTC. It is translated as CATSPRGRETQYF.

The V and J genes are TRBV14 and TRBJ1-1; the D is unclear. The V end was cut by 8 bases, the J end by 4 bases, with 14 bases between. The CDR3 covers 13 residues. CDR1 is SGHDN and CDR2 is FVKESK in the germline V gene. In nucleotides, the CDR3 is TGTGCCAGCGCTTTCAGGACGTCCACTGAAGCTTTCTTT. Its protein product is CASAFRTSTEAFF. Full variable domain (outside the CDR3, taken from reference TRBV14 and TRBJ1-1): EAGVTQFPSHSVIEKGQTVTLRCDPISGHDNLYWYRRVMGKEIKFLLHFVKESKQDESGMPNNRFLAERTGGTYSTLKVQPAELEDSGVYFCASAFRTSTEAFFGQGTRLTVV.